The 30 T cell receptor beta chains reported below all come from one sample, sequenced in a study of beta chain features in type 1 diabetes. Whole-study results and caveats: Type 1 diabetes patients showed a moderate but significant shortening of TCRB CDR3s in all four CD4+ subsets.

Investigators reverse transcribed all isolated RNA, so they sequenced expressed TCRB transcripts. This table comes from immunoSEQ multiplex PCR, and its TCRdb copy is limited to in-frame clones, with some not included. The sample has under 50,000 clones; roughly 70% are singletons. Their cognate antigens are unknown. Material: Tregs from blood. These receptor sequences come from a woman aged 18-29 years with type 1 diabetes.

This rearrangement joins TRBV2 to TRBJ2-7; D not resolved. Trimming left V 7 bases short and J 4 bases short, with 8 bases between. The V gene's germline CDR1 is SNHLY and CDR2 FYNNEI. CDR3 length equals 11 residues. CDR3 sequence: CASNQLYEQYF. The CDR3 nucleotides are TGTGCCAGCAACCAGTTATACGAGCAGTACTTC. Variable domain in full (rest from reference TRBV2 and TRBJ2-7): EPEVTQTPSHQVTQMGQEVILRCVPISNHLYFYWYRQILGQKVEFLVSFYNNEISEKSEIFDDQFSVERPDGSNFTLKIRSTKLEDSAMYFCASNQLYEQYFGPGTRLTVT.

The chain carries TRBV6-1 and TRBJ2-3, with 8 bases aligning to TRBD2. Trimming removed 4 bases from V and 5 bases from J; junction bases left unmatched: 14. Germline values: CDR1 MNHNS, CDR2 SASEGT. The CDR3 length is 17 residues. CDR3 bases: TGTGCCAGCAGTGGTCGCCAGCGGGAGAGCGCCGGAGATACGCAGTATTTT. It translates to CASSGRQRESAGDTQYF.

CDR3 DNA: TGTGCCAGCAGCTTAGCTAGCGGGAGCGAGAAGCAGTACTTC. Protein product: CASSLASGSEKQYF. V gene TRBV7-9 combines with J gene TRBJ2-7; TRBD2 matches 9 bases. J lost 8 bases, V lost 0 bases, and 5 bases had no gene match. The CDR3 is 14 residues long. Germline assignment: CDR1 SEHNR and CDR2 FQNEAQ (reference sequence).

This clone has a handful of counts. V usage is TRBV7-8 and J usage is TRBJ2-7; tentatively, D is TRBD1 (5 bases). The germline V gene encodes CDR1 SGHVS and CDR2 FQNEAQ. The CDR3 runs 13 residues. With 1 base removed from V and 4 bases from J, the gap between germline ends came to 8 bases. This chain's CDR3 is CASSLGQFYEQYF. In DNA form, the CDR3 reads TGTGCCAGCAGCTTAGGACAGTTTTACGAGCAGTACTTC.

This chain's CDR3 is CEEPKETQYF. The CDR3 DNA sequence: TGCGAGGAACCAAAAGAGACCCAGTACTTC. The V and J genes are TRBV20-1 and TRBJ2-5; no firm D call. The length of the CDR3 is 10 residues. Germline CDR1 reads DFQATT; CDR2 reads SNEGSKA (reference sequence).

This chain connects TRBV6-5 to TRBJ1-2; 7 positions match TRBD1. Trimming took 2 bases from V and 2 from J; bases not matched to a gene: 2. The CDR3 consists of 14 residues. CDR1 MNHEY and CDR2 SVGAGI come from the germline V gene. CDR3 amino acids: CASSYQGQNYGYTF. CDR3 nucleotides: TGTGCCAGCAGTTACCAGGGACAGAACTATGGCTACACCTTC.

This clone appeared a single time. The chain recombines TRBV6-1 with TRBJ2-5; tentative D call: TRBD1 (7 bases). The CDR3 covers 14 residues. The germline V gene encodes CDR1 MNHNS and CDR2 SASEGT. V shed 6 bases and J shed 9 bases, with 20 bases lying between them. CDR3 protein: CASRPQGWGAAQYF. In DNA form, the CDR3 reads TGTGCCAGCAGACCACAGGGGTGGGGGGCGGCCCAGTACTTC.

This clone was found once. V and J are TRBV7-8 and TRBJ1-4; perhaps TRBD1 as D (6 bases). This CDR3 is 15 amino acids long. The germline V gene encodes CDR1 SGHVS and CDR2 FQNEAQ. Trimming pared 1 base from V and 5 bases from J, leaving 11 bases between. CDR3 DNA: TGTGCCAGCAGCTTAGACACAGGGCGAAATGAAAAACTGTTTTTT. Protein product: CASSLDTGRNEKLFF.

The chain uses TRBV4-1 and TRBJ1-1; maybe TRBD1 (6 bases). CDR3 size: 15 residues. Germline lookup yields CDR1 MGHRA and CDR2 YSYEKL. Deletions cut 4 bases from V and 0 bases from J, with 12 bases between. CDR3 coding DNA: TGCGCCAGCAGCCCTGGGGAGGGGGTGAACACTGAAGCTTTCTTT. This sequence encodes CASSPGEGVNTEAFF.

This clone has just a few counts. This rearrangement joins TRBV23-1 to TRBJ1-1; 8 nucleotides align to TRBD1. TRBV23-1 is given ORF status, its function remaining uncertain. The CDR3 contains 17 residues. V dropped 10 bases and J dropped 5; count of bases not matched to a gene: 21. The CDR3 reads CANPRVRRQGMGTEAFF. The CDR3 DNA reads TGCGCCAACCCCCGGGTCCGAAGACAGGGGATGGGGACTGAAGCTTTCTTT.

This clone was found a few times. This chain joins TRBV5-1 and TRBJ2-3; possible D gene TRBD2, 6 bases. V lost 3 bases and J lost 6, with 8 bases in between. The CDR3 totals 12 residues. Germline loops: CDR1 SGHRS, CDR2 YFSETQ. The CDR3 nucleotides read TGCGCCAGCAGCTCTCTAGCGGATACGCAGTATTTT. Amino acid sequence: CASSSLADTQYF.

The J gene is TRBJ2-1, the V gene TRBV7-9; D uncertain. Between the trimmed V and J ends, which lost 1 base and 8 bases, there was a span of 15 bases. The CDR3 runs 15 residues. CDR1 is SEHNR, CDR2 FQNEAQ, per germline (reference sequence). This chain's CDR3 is CASSLGPSVLDEQFF. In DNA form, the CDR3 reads TGTGCCAGCAGCTTAGGGCCCTCCGTGCTGGATGAGCAGTTCTTC.

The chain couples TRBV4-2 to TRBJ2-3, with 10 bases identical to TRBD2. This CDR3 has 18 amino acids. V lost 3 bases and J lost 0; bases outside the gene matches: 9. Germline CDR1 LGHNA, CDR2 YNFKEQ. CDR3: CASSQGIFSGRSTDTQYF. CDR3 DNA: TGTGCCAGCAGCCAGGGAATCTTTAGCGGGAGGAGCACAGATACGCAGTATTTT.

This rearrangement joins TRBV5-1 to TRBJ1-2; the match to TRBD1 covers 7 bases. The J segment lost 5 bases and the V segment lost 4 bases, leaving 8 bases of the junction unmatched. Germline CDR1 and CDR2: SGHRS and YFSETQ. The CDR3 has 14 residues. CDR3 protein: CASSLSGGWYGYTF. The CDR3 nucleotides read TGCGCCAGCAGCCTCTCAGGGGGTTGGTATGGCTACACCTTC. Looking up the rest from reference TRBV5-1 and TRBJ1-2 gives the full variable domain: KAGVTQTPRYLIKTRGQQVTLSCSPISGHRSVSWYQQTPGQGLQFLFEYFSETQRNKGNFPGRFSGRQFSNSRSEMNVSTLELGDSALYLCASSLSGGWYGYTFGSGTRLTVV.

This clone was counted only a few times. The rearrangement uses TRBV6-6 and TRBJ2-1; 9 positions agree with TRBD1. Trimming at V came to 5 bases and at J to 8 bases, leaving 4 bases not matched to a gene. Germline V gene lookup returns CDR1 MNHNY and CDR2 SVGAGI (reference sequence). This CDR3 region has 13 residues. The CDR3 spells CASSKQGADEQFF. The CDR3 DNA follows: TGTGCCAGCAGTAAACAGGGGGCGGATGAGCAGTTCTTC.

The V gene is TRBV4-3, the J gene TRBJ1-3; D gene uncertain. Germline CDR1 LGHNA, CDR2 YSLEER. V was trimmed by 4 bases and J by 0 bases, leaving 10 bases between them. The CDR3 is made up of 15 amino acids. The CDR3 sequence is CASSLGLASGNTIYF. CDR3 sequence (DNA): TGCGCCAGCAGCCTCGGACTCGCCTCTGGAAACACCATATATTTT.

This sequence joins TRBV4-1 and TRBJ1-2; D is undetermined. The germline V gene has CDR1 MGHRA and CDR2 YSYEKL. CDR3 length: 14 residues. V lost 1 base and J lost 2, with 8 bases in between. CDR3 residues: CASSQGARNYGYTF. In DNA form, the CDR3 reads TGCGCCAGCAGCCAAGGGGCCAGGAACTATGGCTACACCTTC.

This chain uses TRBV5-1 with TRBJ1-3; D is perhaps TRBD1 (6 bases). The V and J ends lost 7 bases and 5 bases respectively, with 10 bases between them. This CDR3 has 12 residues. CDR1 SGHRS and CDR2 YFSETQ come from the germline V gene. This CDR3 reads CASLDSRNTIYF. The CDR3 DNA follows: TGCGCCAGCCTGGACAGCCGAAACACCATATATTTT.

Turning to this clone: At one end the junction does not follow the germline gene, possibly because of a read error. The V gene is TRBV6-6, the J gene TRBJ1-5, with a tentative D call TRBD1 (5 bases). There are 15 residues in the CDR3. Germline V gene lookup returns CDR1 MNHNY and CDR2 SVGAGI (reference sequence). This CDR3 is CAGSYPGGVGQPQHF. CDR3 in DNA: TGTGCCGGCAGTTACCCGGGGGGGGTGGGTCAGCCCCAGCATTTT.

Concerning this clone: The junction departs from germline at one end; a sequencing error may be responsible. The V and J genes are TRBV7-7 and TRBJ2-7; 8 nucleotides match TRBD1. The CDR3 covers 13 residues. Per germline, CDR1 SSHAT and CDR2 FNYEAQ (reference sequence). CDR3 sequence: CASSTRTGTEQYF. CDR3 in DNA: TGTGCTAGCAGCACGCGGACAGGGACCGAGCAGTACTTC. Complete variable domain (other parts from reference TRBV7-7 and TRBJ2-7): GAGVSQSPRYKVTKRGQDVTLRCDPISSHATLYWYQQALGQGPEFLTYFNYEAQPDKSGLPSDRFSAERPEGSISTLTIQRTEQRDSAMYRCASSTRTGTEQYFGPGTRLTVT.

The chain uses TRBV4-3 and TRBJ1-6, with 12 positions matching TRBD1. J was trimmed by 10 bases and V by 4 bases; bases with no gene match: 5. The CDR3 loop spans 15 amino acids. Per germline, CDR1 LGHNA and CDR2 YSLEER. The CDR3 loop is CASSPIGTGGSPLHF. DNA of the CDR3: TGCGCCAGCAGCCCAATCGGGACAGGGGGCTCACCCCTCCACTTT.

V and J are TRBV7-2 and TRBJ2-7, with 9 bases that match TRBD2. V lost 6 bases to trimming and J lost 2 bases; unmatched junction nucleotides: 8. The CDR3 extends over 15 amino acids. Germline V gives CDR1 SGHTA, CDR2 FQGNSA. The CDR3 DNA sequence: TGTGCCAGCAGTTACTGGGCTAGCGGGACCTACGAGCAGTACTTC. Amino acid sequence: CASSYWASGTYEQYF.

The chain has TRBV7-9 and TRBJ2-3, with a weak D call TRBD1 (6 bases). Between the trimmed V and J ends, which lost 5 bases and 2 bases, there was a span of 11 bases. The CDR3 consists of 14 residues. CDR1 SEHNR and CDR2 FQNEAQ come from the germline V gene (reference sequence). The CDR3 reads CASSPRTATDTQYF. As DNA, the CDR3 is TGTGCCAGCAGCCCACGGACAGCCACAGATACGCAGTATTTT.

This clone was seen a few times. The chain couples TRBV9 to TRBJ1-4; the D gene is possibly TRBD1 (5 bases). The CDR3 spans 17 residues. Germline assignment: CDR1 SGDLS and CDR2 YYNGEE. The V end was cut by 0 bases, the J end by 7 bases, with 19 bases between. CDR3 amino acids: CASSVGPGGSQGEKLFF. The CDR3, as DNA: TGTGCCAGCAGCGTAGGTCCCGGGGGATCCCAGGGTGAAAAACTGTTTTTT. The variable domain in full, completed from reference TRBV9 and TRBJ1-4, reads DSGVTQTPKHLITATGQRVTLRCSPRSGDLSVYWYQQSLDQGLQFLIQYYNGEERAKGNILERFSAQQFPDLHSELNLSSLELGDSALYFCASSVGPGGSQGEKLFFGSGTQLSVL.

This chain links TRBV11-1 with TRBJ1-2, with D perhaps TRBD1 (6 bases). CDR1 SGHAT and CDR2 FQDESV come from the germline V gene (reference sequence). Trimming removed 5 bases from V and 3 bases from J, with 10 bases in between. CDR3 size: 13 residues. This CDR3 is CASSQRTDYGYTF. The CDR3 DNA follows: TGTGCCAGCAGCCAACGGACAGACTATGGCTACACCTTC.

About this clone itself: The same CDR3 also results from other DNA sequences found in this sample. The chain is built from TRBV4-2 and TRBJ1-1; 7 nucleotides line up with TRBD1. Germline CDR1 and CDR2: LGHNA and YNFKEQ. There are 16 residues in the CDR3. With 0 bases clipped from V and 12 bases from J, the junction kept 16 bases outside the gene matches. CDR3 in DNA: TGTGCCAGCAGCCAAGATACGCCCCGGGACAGCTCCGTAACTTTCTTT. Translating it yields CASSQDTPRDSSVTFF.

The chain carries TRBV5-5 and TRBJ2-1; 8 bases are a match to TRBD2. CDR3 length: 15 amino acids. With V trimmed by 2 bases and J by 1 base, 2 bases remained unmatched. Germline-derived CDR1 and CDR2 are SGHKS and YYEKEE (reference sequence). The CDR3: CASSLQRESYNEQFF. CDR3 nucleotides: TGTGCCAGCAGCTTACAGCGGGAGTCCTACAATGAGCAGTTCTTC.

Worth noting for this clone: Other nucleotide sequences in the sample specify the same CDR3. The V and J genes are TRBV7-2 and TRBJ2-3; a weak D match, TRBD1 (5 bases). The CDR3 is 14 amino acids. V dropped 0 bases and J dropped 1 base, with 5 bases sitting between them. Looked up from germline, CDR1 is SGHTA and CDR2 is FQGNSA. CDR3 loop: CASSLARGTDTQYF. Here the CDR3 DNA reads TGTGCCAGCAGCTTAGCCAGGGGCACAGATACGCAGTATTTT.

CDR3 bases: TGCGCCAGCAGCTTGGCGAGTGACACTGAAGCTTTCTTT. Translation gives CASSLASDTEAFF. The gene calls are TRBV5-1 and TRBJ1-1; no firm D call. The germline V and J ends were trimmed by 0 bases and 3 bases, with 6 bases remaining between them. This CDR3 is built from 13 residues. CDR1 SGHRS and CDR2 YFSETQ come from the germline V gene.

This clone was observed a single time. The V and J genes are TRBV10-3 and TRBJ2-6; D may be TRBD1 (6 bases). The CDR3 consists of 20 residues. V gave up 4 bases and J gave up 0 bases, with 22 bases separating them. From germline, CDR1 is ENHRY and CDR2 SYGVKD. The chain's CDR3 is CAISGVQGQSSLSGANVLTF. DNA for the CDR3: TGTGCCATCAGTGGGGTACAGGGCCAGAGTTCCCTCTCTGGGGCCAACGTCCTGACTTTC.